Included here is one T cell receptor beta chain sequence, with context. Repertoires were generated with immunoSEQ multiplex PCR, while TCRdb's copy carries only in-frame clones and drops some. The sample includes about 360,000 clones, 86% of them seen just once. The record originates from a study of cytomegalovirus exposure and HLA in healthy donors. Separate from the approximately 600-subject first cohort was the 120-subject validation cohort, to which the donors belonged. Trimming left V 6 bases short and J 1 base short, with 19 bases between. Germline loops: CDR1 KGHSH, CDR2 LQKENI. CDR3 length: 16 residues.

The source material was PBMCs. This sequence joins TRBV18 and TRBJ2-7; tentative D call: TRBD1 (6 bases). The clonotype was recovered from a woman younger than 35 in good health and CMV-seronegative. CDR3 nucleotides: TGTGCCAGCTCCCAACTGACCCAAGGGGGATCCTACGAGCAGTACTTC. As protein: CASSQLTQGGSYEQYF.